This T cell receptor (beta chain) was identified in a study of cytomegalovirus exposure and HLA in healthy donors. PCR primers comprised 60 Vbeta and 13 Jbeta primers. Profiled with immunoSEQ multiplex PCR; TCRdb holds only in-frame clones, not every one. Of around 210,000 clones detected, roughly 84% appear once; the ten largest clones hold about 0.25%. The sequence derives from a girl aged 2 to 9 in good health and CMV-seronegative. The sample was PBMCs.

This chain's CDR3 is CSVEGGGSRTDTQYF. CDR3 nucleotide sequence: TGCAGCGTTGAAGGGGGCGGGAGCCGCACAGATACGCAGTATTTT. The chain links TRBV29-1 to TRBJ2-3, with 7 positions matching TRBD2. Trimming took 1 base from V and 1 from J; bases not matched to a gene: 5. CDR3 length: 15 residues. The germline CDR1 and CDR2 sequences are SQVTM and ANQGSEA.